Below, 14 T cell receptor beta chains from the same sample are listed, as sequenced in a study of CD8 T cells in Susac syndrome. Random-hexamer reverse transcription was applied to about 0.5 to 1 ug RNA. Each CDR3 protein is one row after TCRdb ran MiXCR on the immunoSEQ multiplex PCR reads. The repertoire has roughly 100,000 distinct CDR3 sequences, roughly 94% of them found once; the top ten carry about 0.28%. Sequenced: CD4+ T cells from PBMCs. The source of these receptors is a human donor with Susac syndrome.

This chain uses TRBV6-5 with TRBJ1-2; 9 bases fit TRBD1. CDR1 is MNHEY and CDR2 is SVGAGI in the germline V gene. The CDR3 extends over 13 amino acids. The trim removed 5 bases at V and 7 bases at J, leaving 5 bases unmatched. CDR3 protein: CASSIQGAGGYTF. The CDR3 coding sequence is TGTGCCAGCAGTATACAGGGGGCAGGTGGCTACACCTTC.

The V call is TRBV6-5, the J call TRBJ1-4; D is unclear. The CDR3 sequence is 13 residues long. V was cut by 8 bases and J by 3 bases, with 10 bases left in between. Germline V CDR1 and CDR2: MNHEY, SVGAGI. The CDR3 sequence: CASQASSNEKLFF. The CDR3 coding sequence is TGTGCCAGCCAAGCAAGTTCTAATGAAAAACTGTTTTTT.

The sample holds a few counts of this clonotype. V gene TRBV7-3 combines with J gene TRBJ2-5, with D possibly TRBD1 on 5 matching bases. Trimming cost V 5 bases and J 4 bases, with 14 bases left between them. The germline gives CDR1 SGHTA, CDR2 FQGTGA. This CDR3 region has 14 residues. In DNA form, the CDR3 reads TGTGCCAGCAGCCCAGCACGGACAAGAGAGACCCAGTACTTC. As protein: CASSPARTRETQYF.

The chain couples TRBV30 to TRBJ1-4; a possible D gene is TRBD1 (5 bases). Germline values: CDR1 GTSNPN, CDR2 SVGIG (reference sequence). V lost 2 bases and J 0 bases, leaving 19 bases between the germline ends. The CDR3 is made up of 18 amino acids. In DNA, the CDR3 is TGTGCCTGGAGTCCGGGGACCTCCTTTAGCGCAACTAATGAAAAACTGTTTTTT. Translated, it gives CAWSPGTSFSATNEKLFF. Drawing the rest from reference TRBV30 and TRBJ1-4, the complete variable domain is SQTIHQWPATLVQPVGSPLSLECTVEGTSNPNLYWYRQAAGRGLQLLFYSVGIGQISSEVPQNLSASRPQDRQFILSSKKLLLSDSGFYLCAWSPGTSFSATNEKLFFGSGTQLSVL.

This rearrangement joins TRBV27 to TRBJ1-6; D is unresolved. The germline V gene encodes CDR1 MNHEY and CDR2 SMNVEV (reference sequence). The V end was cut by 3 bases, the J end by 10 bases, with 10 bases between. The length of the CDR3 is 13 residues. The CDR3 region is CASSFRGGSPLHF. CDR3 nucleotides: TGTGCCAGCAGTTTCCGGGGTGGGTCACCCCTCCACTTT.

The genes are TRBV15 and TRBJ2-5; D remains ambiguous. Germline assignment: CDR1 LNHNV and CDR2 YYDKDF (reference sequence). The CDR3 sequence is 13 residues long. Deletions cut 5 bases from V and 2 bases from J, with 9 bases between. The CDR3 nucleotides are TGTGCCACCAGCCCGTACAGACAAGAGACCCAGTACTTC. Translating it yields CATSPYRQETQYF.

V is TRBV5-4 and J is TRBJ2-7; 9 bases line up with TRBD1. V lost 3 bases, J lost 2 bases, and 6 bases stayed unmatched. The CDR3 covers 15 residues. The germline V gene has CDR1 SGHNT and CDR2 YYREEE (reference sequence). The CDR3 bases are TGTGCCAGCAGCTCAGGGACAGGGTCAACCTACGAGCAGTACTTC. Its protein product is CASSSGTGSTYEQYF.

V gene TRBV6-2 or TRBV6-3 combines with J gene TRBJ1-5; D is unresolved. The CDR3 totals 13 residues. V was clipped by 6 bases and J by 0 bases, with 6 bases between them. Germline-derived CDR1 and CDR2 are MNHEY and SVGEGT. In DNA form, the CDR3 reads TGTGCCAGCAGGAGCCATAGCAATCAGCCCCAGCATTTT. Translating it yields CASRSHSNQPQHF.

The V and J genes are TRBV10-3 and TRBJ1-2; no reliable D call. The germline V and J ends were trimmed by 3 bases and 4 bases, with 9 bases remaining between them. The germline V gene encodes CDR1 ENHRY and CDR2 SYGVKD. This CDR3 has 13 residues. CDR3 coding DNA: TGTGCCATCAGTGAATCCGCCCCCTATGGCTACACCTTC. It encodes CAISESAPYGYTF.

The gene calls are TRBV20-1 and TRBJ2-3; 9 bases are shared with TRBD2. V was pared by 3 bases and J by 2 bases, with 15 bases of the junction left unmatched. There are 18 residues in the CDR3. Germline loops: CDR1 DFQATT, CDR2 SNEGSKA (reference sequence). CDR3 coding DNA: TGCAGTGCTAGCCTGGTATTGCGAGCGGGGGGAACCACAGATACGCAGTATTTT. It specifies CSASLVLRAGGTTDTQYF.

The rearrangement joins TRBV27 to TRBJ2-7; no clear D. The CDR3 sequence is 12 residues long. V was pared by 7 bases and J by 0 bases, with 7 bases between. Looked up from germline, CDR1 is MNHEY and CDR2 is SMNVEV (reference sequence). CDR3 protein: CASMAPSYEQYF. The CDR3 DNA is TGTGCCAGCATGGCCCCCTCCTACGAGCAGTACTTC.

The chain carries TRBV4-3 and TRBJ2-3, with 7 bases identical to TRBD1. This CDR3 is built from 15 residues. Trimming removed 1 base from V and 3 bases from J; junction bases left unmatched: 4. From germline, CDR1 is LGHNA and CDR2 YSLEER. This CDR3 reads CASSQAGTDTDTQYF. CDR3 nucleotides: TGCGCCAGCAGCCAAGCAGGGACAGATACAGATACGCAGTATTTT.

In nucleotides, the CDR3 is TGTGCCAGCAGTTTACCCCCGTGGGGGCGGGGAAACACAGATACGCAGTATTTT. It codes for CASSLPPWGRGNTDTQYF. The chain joins TRBV28 to TRBJ2-3; D assignment may be TRBD1 or TRBD2 (6 bases each). Trimming removed 2 bases at V and 2 bases at J, with 20 bases between. Germline loops: CDR1 MDHEN, CDR2 SYDVKM. The CDR3 contains 18 residues.

This clonotype came up a few times. The genes are TRBV11-2 and TRBJ2-5; TRBD1 is a possible D gene (5 bases). The CDR3 consists of 15 residues. V was pared by 0 bases and J by 7 bases, with 15 bases between. Germline assignment: CDR1 SGHAT and CDR2 FQNNGV. CDR3 DNA: TGTGCCAGCAGCTTAGAAAGGGCACCTCAGGGGACCCAGTACTTC. Protein sequence: CASSLERAPQGTQYF. Full variable domain (outside the CDR3, taken from reference TRBV11-2 and TRBJ2-5): EAGVAQSPRYKIIEKRQSVAFWCNPISGHATLYWYQQILGQGPKLLIQFQNNGVVDDSQLPKDRFSAERLKGVDSTLKIQPAKLEDSAVYLCASSLERAPQGTQYFGPGTRLLVL.